These T cell receptor beta chains were read from a single sample in a study of blood T cell repertoires in COVID-19. This table comes from immunoSEQ multiplex PCR, and its TCRdb copy is limited to in-frame clones, with some not included. Of 200,000 to 250,000 clones in the sample, more than 75% were seen once. The sequenced sample consisted of PBMCs or T cells enriched from blood (not recorded which). Source of these receptors: a man between 25 and 39 years old with acute COVID-19. Each CDR3 is given with its conserved first and last residue. Fields, in order: V gene, J gene, clone size, D gene, CDR3 DNA, CDR3 protein. The D gene is left open where the match is weak. Clone size is shown for a subset of rows, as once, few, many or a class of expanded clone.

v_gene: TRBV28; j_gene: TRBJ2-7; abundance: -; d_gene: -; CDR3nt: TGTGCCAGCAGACAGACGGCCGCCTACGAGCAGTACTTC; CDR3aa: CASRQTAAYEQYF
v_gene: TRBV28; j_gene: TRBJ1-3; abundance: -; d_gene: -; CDR3nt: TGTGCCAGCAGTCCTCCCCGGGGGGGGTCGGACACCATATATTTT; CDR3aa: CASSPPRGGSDTIYF
v_gene: TRBV27; j_gene: TRBJ1-1; abundance: many; d_gene: TRBD1; CDR3nt: TGTGCCAGCAGTGACAGGGTCTCTGAAGCTTTCTTT; CDR3aa: CASSDRVSEAFF
v_gene: TRBV5-1; j_gene: TRBJ2-3; abundance: few; d_gene: TRBD2; CDR3nt: TGCGCCAGCAGCGCAACTAGCGGGGTTTGGGTGGATACGCAGTATTTT; CDR3aa: CASSATSGVWVDTQYF
v_gene: TRBV7-6; j_gene: TRBJ2-5; abundance: -; d_gene: -; CDR3nt: TGTGCCAGCAGCTTAGGCGCCCGTACTCAAGAGACCCAGTACTTC; CDR3aa: CASSLGARTQETQYF
v_gene: TRBV10-1; j_gene: TRBJ1-2; abundance: -; d_gene: TRBD1; CDR3nt: TGCGCCAGCAGTTCGGACAGGAAGTACTACACCTTC; CDR3aa: CASSSDRKYYTF
v_gene: TRBV7-9; j_gene: TRBJ2-1; abundance: -; d_gene: TRBD1; CDR3nt: TGTGCCAGCAGCCTTCGGACAGGGGGCTCCTACAATGAGCAGTTCTTC; CDR3aa: CASSLRTGGSYNEQFF
v_gene: TRBV19; j_gene: TRBJ1-5; abundance: -; d_gene: -; CDR3nt: TGTGCCAGTAGTAGGTCCCGACAGGTAAGCAATCAGCCCCAGCATTTT; CDR3aa: CASSRSRQVSNQPQHF
v_gene: TRBV5-5; j_gene: TRBJ1-1; abundance: -; d_gene: -; CDR3nt: TGTGCCAGCAGCTTACGACACCAGAACACTGAAGCTTTCTTT; CDR3aa: CASSLRHQNTEAFF
v_gene: TRBV13; j_gene: TRBJ2-2; abundance: few; d_gene: -; CDR3nt: TGTGCCAGCAGCTTAGGCCTCAACACCGGGGAGCTGTTTTTT; CDR3aa: CASSLGLNTGELFF
v_gene: TRBV28; j_gene: TRBJ1-4; abundance: once; d_gene: TRBD1; CDR3nt: TGTGCCAGCAGTCGTACAGGGGAAAGTCGTGGCACTAATGAAAAACTGTTTTTT; CDR3aa: CASSRTGESRGTNEKLFF
v_gene: TRBV5-1; j_gene: TRBJ1-5; abundance: few; d_gene: -; CDR3nt: TGCGCCAGCAGCTTGGGGCAGTATAGCAATCAGCCCCAGCATTTT; CDR3aa: CASSLGQYSNQPQHF
v_gene: TRBV10-2; j_gene: TRBJ1-5; abundance: -; d_gene: TRBD1; CDR3nt: TGCGCCAGCAGTGCAACCGGGACAGGGGGAAATCAGCCCCAGCATTTT; CDR3aa: CASSATGTGGNQPQHF
v_gene: TRBV19; j_gene: TRBJ2-2; abundance: -; d_gene: TRBD2; CDR3nt: TGTGCCAGTAGTATAGGGGGAGGGGACACCGGGGAGCTGTTTTTT; CDR3aa: CASSIGGGDTGELFF
v_gene: TRBV10-3; j_gene: TRBJ2-5; abundance: -; d_gene: -; CDR3nt: TGTGCCATCAGTGAGTCGATAGCGGCGACCCAGTACTTC; CDR3aa: CAISESIAATQYF
v_gene: TRBV4-1; j_gene: TRBJ1-5; abundance: -; d_gene: TRBD1; CDR3nt: TGCGCCAGCAGCCAAGACGGGACAGGAGGCTATAGCAATCAGCCCCAGCATTTT; CDR3aa: CASSQDGTGGYSNQPQHF
v_gene: TRBV18; j_gene: TRBJ1-4; abundance: -; d_gene: -; CDR3nt: TGTGCCAGCTCACCCCCAGGAGGCGGGAATGAAAAACTGTTTTTT; CDR3aa: CASSPPGGGNEKLFF
v_gene: TRBV6-5; j_gene: TRBJ2-7; abundance: -; d_gene: -; CDR3nt: TGTGCCAGCAGTTACCCAAATCGTCCGGGCTCCTACGAGCAGTACTTC; CDR3aa: CASSYPNRPGSYEQYF
v_gene: TRBV28; j_gene: TRBJ1-1; abundance: -; d_gene: -; CDR3nt: TGTGCCAGCAGTCGCTCGGGTGTCGCTGAAGCTTTCTTT; CDR3aa: CASSRSGVAEAFF
v_gene: TRBV3-1/TRBV3-2; j_gene: TRBJ2-7; abundance: -; d_gene: -; CDR3nt: TGTGCCAGCAGCCGTACGAGGTCTAGGGGGTACTTC; CDR3aa: CASSRTRSRGYF
v_gene: TRBV7-2; j_gene: TRBJ2-7; abundance: -; d_gene: TRBD2; CDR3nt: TGTGCCAGCAGCTTAGGACTAGCGTCCTACGAGCAGTACTTC; CDR3aa: CASSLGLASYEQYF
v_gene: TRBV4-1; j_gene: TRBJ1-2; abundance: -; d_gene: -; CDR3nt: TGCGCCAGCAGCCAACCCGTCACGGGGGGGGCCTATGGCTACACCTTC; CDR3aa: CASSQPVTGGAYGYTF
v_gene: TRBV9; j_gene: TRBJ2-5; abundance: -; d_gene: TRBD2; CDR3nt: TGTGCCAGCAGCGTATTAGCGGGGGCCCCCCAAGAGACCCAGTACTTC; CDR3aa: CASSVLAGAPQETQYF
v_gene: TRBV7-3; j_gene: TRBJ2-3; abundance: -; d_gene: TRBD1; CDR3nt: TGTGCCAGCAGCAGGACAGGCCCAGATACGCAGTATTTT; CDR3aa: CASSRTGPDTQYF
v_gene: TRBV15; j_gene: TRBJ2-2; abundance: once; d_gene: -; CDR3nt: TGTGCCACCAGCGGGATTACAGGTGACACCGGGGAGCTGTTTTTT; CDR3aa: CATSGITGDTGELFF
v_gene: TRBV28; j_gene: TRBJ2-1; abundance: -; d_gene: -; CDR3nt: TGTGCCAGCACCTCGGGGAAGGTTAATGAGCAGTTCTTC; CDR3aa: CASTSGKVNEQFF
v_gene: TRBV6-5; j_gene: TRBJ2-7; abundance: -; d_gene: -; CDR3nt: TGTGCCAGCAGTTACGCCGGAGGGGTCACCTACGAGCAGTACTTC; CDR3aa: CASSYAGGVTYEQYF
v_gene: TRBV6-2/TRBV6-3; j_gene: TRBJ2-1; abundance: -; d_gene: TRBD1; CDR3nt: TGTGCCAGCAGTTCGGACAGGGTATGGTACAATGAGCAGTTCTTC; CDR3aa: CASSSDRVWYNEQFF
v_gene: TRBV6-6; j_gene: TRBJ1-4; abundance: -; d_gene: TRBD1; CDR3nt: TGTGCCAGCAGTTACCGGGGACAGCCCGGCAGTGAAAAACTGTTTTTT; CDR3aa: CASSYRGQPGSEKLFF
v_gene: TRBV5-1; j_gene: TRBJ2-5; abundance: few; d_gene: -; CDR3nt: TGCGCCAGCAGCCTCGGGACTCTCCCCGGAGAGACCCAGTACTTC; CDR3aa: CASSLGTLPGETQYF
v_gene: TRBV30; j_gene: TRBJ1-3; abundance: -; d_gene: -; CDR3nt: TGTGCCTGGAGCGGGGGTGGAAACACCATATATTTT; CDR3aa: CAWSGGGNTIYF
v_gene: TRBV5-5; j_gene: TRBJ1-5; abundance: -; d_gene: TRBD1; CDR3nt: TGTGCCAGCAGCACACAGGGGATAGGCAATCAGCCCCAGCATTTT; CDR3aa: CASSTQGIGNQPQHF
v_gene: TRBV9; j_gene: TRBJ1-2; abundance: -; d_gene: -; CDR3nt: TGTGCCAGCAGCCGCGAACGGGGCTACACCTTC; CDR3aa: CASSRERGYTF
v_gene: TRBV6-1; j_gene: TRBJ2-5; abundance: few; d_gene: TRBD2; CDR3nt: TGTGCCAGCAGTGAACGGCGGGGGGGCTTCGGAGAGACCCAGTACTTC; CDR3aa: CASSERRGGFGETQYF
v_gene: TRBV7-9; j_gene: TRBJ2-7; abundance: -; d_gene: TRBD1; CDR3nt: TGTGCCAGCAGCAGGACAGGGGCCATCTCCGAGCAGTACTTC; CDR3aa: CASSRTGAISEQYF
v_gene: TRBV10-2; j_gene: TRBJ2-5; abundance: once; d_gene: -; CDR3nt: TGCGCCAGCACCCCCGGACCAGGCGGAGGGGTTGCCCAGTACTTC; CDR3aa: CASTPGPGGGVAQYF
v_gene: TRBV5-1; j_gene: TRBJ2-5; abundance: -; d_gene: TRBD2; CDR3nt: TGCGCCAGCAGATATAATAGCGGGGGAGGGGAGGAGACCCAGTACTTC; CDR3aa: CASRYNSGGGEETQYF
v_gene: TRBV9; j_gene: TRBJ2-2; abundance: -; d_gene: -; CDR3nt: TGTGCCAGCAGCGTAGGCGGAGGAGCGAACACCGGGGAGCTGTTTTTT; CDR3aa: CASSVGGGANTGELFF
v_gene: TRBV5-1; j_gene: TRBJ2-1; abundance: -; d_gene: -; CDR3nt: TGCGCCAGCAGCCCGAGGGAGCAGTTCTTC; CDR3aa: CASSPREQFF
v_gene: TRBV7-9; j_gene: TRBJ2-1; abundance: once; d_gene: -; CDR3nt: TGTGCCAGCAGCTTAGGTGGGGGCCCCTACAATGAGCAGTTCTTC; CDR3aa: CASSLGGGPYNEQFF
v_gene: TRBV5-4; j_gene: TRBJ2-5; abundance: -; d_gene: TRBD1; CDR3nt: TGTGCCAGCAGCTTCAAACAGGGGAACCAAGAGACCCAGTACTTC; CDR3aa: CASSFKQGNQETQYF
v_gene: TRBV6-5; j_gene: TRBJ1-1; abundance: few; d_gene: -; CDR3nt: TGTGCCAGCAAGCCCACTAGTAGCACTGAAGCTTTCTTT; CDR3aa: CASKPTSSTEAFF
v_gene: TRBV5-1; j_gene: TRBJ1-1; abundance: -; d_gene: -; CDR3nt: TGCGCCAGCACCCTTGGGGGGGCTTTCGCTGAAGCTTTCTTT; CDR3aa: CASTLGGAFAEAFF